This is a list of T cell receptor beta chains from one sample in a study of blood T cell repertoires in COVID-19. TCRdb keeps only in-frame clones here, not all; method: immunoSEQ multiplex PCR. There are about 410,000 clones in the sample; 86% occur only once, and 1.4% lies in the top ten. The sample consisted of peripheral blood. The receptors originated from a woman in her twenties or thirties with active or convalescent COVID-19. Both conserved end residues are part of each CDR3. A D gene is named only where the DNA matches it firmly. The size entry is marked missing in some rows and otherwise reads once, few, many or a size class.

CDR3 DNA: TGTGCCAGCTCACCCGATCAGGGGGCGAACACTGAAGCTTTCTTT
CDR3 protein: CASSPDQGANTEAFF
V gene: TRBV18
D gene: TRBD1
clone size: once
J gene: TRBJ1-1

CDR3 DNA: TGTGCCAGCAGCCAAACAGGGTCTGAGGGCTACACCTTC
CDR3 protein: CASSQTGSEGYTF
V gene: TRBV3-1/TRBV3-2
D gene: -
clone size: -
J gene: TRBJ1-2

CDR3 DNA: TGTGCCAGCAGTTTTAAGGGAGGGGATACGCAGTATTTT
CDR3 protein: CASSFKGGDTQYF
V gene: TRBV6-5
D gene: TRBD2
clone size: -
J gene: TRBJ2-3

CDR3 DNA: TGTGCCAGTGTCCGGGTCGGCACTGAAGCTTTCTTT
CDR3 protein: CASVRVGTEAFF
V gene: TRBV19
D gene: -
clone size: once
J gene: TRBJ1-1

CDR3 DNA: TGTGCCAGCAGTTCCCCGGGACAGATTGTTGAAGCTTTCTTT
CDR3 protein: CASSSPGQIVEAFF
V gene: TRBV27
D gene: TRBD1
clone size: -
J gene: TRBJ1-1

CDR3 DNA: TGTGCCAGCAGCCCCAGTCCGGGGGGCCAGTCCTACAATGAGCAGTTCTTC
CDR3 protein: CASSPSPGGQSYNEQFF
V gene: TRBV7-9
D gene: -
clone size: once
J gene: TRBJ2-1

CDR3 DNA: TGCAGCGTTGAAGATCGCAGCTATGGCTACACCTTC
CDR3 protein: CSVEDRSYGYTF
V gene: TRBV29-1
D gene: -
clone size: -
J gene: TRBJ1-2

CDR3 DNA: TGTGCCAGCAGTCGAGGAGGGCAGAACACTGAAGCTTTCTTT
CDR3 protein: CASSRGGQNTEAFF
V gene: TRBV6-4
D gene: -
clone size: once
J gene: TRBJ1-1

CDR3 DNA: TGTGCCAGCAGCTTAAAACCCGGGACAGGGTATGAAAAACTGTTTTTT
CDR3 protein: CASSLKPGTGYEKLFF
V gene: TRBV5-6
D gene: TRBD1
clone size: -
J gene: TRBJ1-4

CDR3 DNA: TGTGCCAGCAGTACTTACAATGAGCAGTTCTTC
CDR3 protein: CASSTYNEQFF
V gene: TRBV25-1
D gene: -
clone size: -
J gene: TRBJ2-1

CDR3 DNA: TGTGCCAGCAGAATACAGGGGGCGAACACTGAAGCTTTCTTT
CDR3 protein: CASRIQGANTEAFF
V gene: TRBV2
D gene: TRBD1
clone size: -
J gene: TRBJ1-1

CDR3 DNA: TGTGCCAGCAGCATCGTCAGCGAAATGAACACTGAAGCTTTCTTT
CDR3 protein: CASSIVSEMNTEAFF
V gene: TRBV5-4
D gene: -
clone size: -
J gene: TRBJ1-1

CDR3 DNA: TGCGCCAGCAGCTTGGTGACAGGGGGCGCGAACACCATATATTTT
CDR3 protein: CASSLVTGGANTIYF
V gene: TRBV5-1
D gene: TRBD1
clone size: -
J gene: TRBJ1-3

CDR3 DNA: TGCGCCAGCAGCCAAGGTAGCGGGAGCTTCAATGAGCAGTTCTTC
CDR3 protein: CASSQGSGSFNEQFF
V gene: TRBV4-1
D gene: TRBD2
clone size: -
J gene: TRBJ2-1

CDR3 DNA: TGTGCCAGCTCACCTCCAATAGCGGTAACCCCATACAATGAGCAGTTCTTC
CDR3 protein: CASSPPIAVTPYNEQFF
V gene: TRBV18
D gene: -
clone size: -
J gene: TRBJ2-1

CDR3 DNA: TGTGCCAGCAGTCCACGGACAGGGGGGGGCACAGATACGCAGTATTTT
CDR3 protein: CASSPRTGGGTDTQYF
V gene: TRBV27
D gene: TRBD1
clone size: -
J gene: TRBJ2-3

CDR3 DNA: TGTGCCAGCAGCTCCCCCGGCGGGGACTACGAGCAGTACTTC
CDR3 protein: CASSSPGGDYEQYF
V gene: TRBV5-4
D gene: -
clone size: -
J gene: TRBJ2-7

CDR3 DNA: TGTGCCAGCTCACCAAGTGAGTCTAACTATGGCTACACCTTC
CDR3 protein: CASSPSESNYGYTF
V gene: TRBV18
D gene: -
clone size: -
J gene: TRBJ1-2

CDR3 DNA: TGTGCCAGCAGTGAAAATCCGGGACTAGCGGGGGAGACCCAGTACTTC
CDR3 protein: CASSENPGLAGETQYF
V gene: TRBV6-1
D gene: TRBD2
clone size: -
J gene: TRBJ2-5

CDR3 DNA: TGTGCCAGCAGATACTCAGGGAGTCGGACCCAGTACTTC
CDR3 protein: CASRYSGSRTQYF
V gene: TRBV6-5
D gene: -
clone size: once
J gene: TRBJ2-5

CDR3 DNA: TGTGCCAGCAGCCAAGAATCGGGGTACGCGACCTCTGGAAACACCATATATTTT
CDR3 protein: CASSQESGYATSGNTIYF
V gene: TRBV14
D gene: -
clone size: -
J gene: TRBJ1-3

CDR3 DNA: TGTGCCAGTAGTGAAGGGACAGGGGTCTACGAGCAGTACTTC
CDR3 protein: CASSEGTGVYEQYF
V gene: TRBV19
D gene: TRBD1
clone size: -
J gene: TRBJ2-7

CDR3 DNA: TGTGCCAGTAGTATAGCTCGCGTGGAGGATACGCAGTATTTT
CDR3 protein: CASSIARVEDTQYF
V gene: TRBV19
D gene: -
clone size: -
J gene: TRBJ2-3

CDR3 DNA: TGTGCCAGTAGTATAATTTTCGGGGGTGGTGACATTCAGTACTTC
CDR3 protein: CASSIIFGGGDIQYF
V gene: TRBV19
D gene: -
clone size: -
J gene: TRBJ2-4

CDR3 DNA: TGTGCCAGCTCACCTACAGGGGTCGAGACCCAGTACTTC
CDR3 protein: CASSPTGVETQYF
V gene: TRBV18
D gene: TRBD1
clone size: -
J gene: TRBJ2-5

CDR3 DNA: TGTGCCAGCAGCTCGGGGACAGGGATATACTACAATGAGCAGTTCTTC
CDR3 protein: CASSSGTGIYYNEQFF
V gene: TRBV11-2
D gene: TRBD1
clone size: -
J gene: TRBJ2-1

CDR3 DNA: TGTGCCAGCAGCTTGAAGGACAGGGCTAGCTACGAGCAGTACTTC
CDR3 protein: CASSLKDRASYEQYF
V gene: TRBV5-4
D gene: TRBD1
clone size: -
J gene: TRBJ2-7

CDR3 DNA: TGTGCCAGTAACCCGGGTACGGTGAACACTGAAGCTTTCTTT
CDR3 protein: CASNPGTVNTEAFF
V gene: TRBV19
D gene: -
clone size: -
J gene: TRBJ1-1

CDR3 DNA: TGTGCCAGCAGTCCTAACGGTCAGCCCCAGCATTTT
CDR3 protein: CASSPNGQPQHF
V gene: TRBV27
D gene: -
clone size: -
J gene: TRBJ1-5

CDR3 DNA: TGTGCCAGCGAAGGGGCAGTGGGAACTGAAGCTTTCTTT
CDR3 protein: CASEGAVGTEAFF
V gene: TRBV25-1
D gene: -
clone size: -
J gene: TRBJ1-1

CDR3 DNA: TGCGCCAGCAGCCAGGGTCTAGCGGGGGCCCGCGGGGAGACCCAGTACTTC
CDR3 protein: CASSQGLAGARGETQYF
V gene: TRBV4-1
D gene: TRBD2
clone size: -
J gene: TRBJ2-5

CDR3 DNA: TGTGCCAGCAGGGTGGGGGGTAATAATTCACCCCTCCACTTT
CDR3 protein: CASRVGGNNSPLHF
V gene: TRBV27
D gene: -
clone size: -
J gene: TRBJ1-6

CDR3 DNA: TGTGCCAGTACCCCGATCGGGGTCTATGGCTACACCTTC
CDR3 protein: CASTPIGVYGYTF
V gene: TRBV19
D gene: -
clone size: -
J gene: TRBJ1-2

CDR3 DNA: TGTGCCAGCAGTTACTCGAACAGGAACACTGAAGCTTTCTTT
CDR3 protein: CASSYSNRNTEAFF
V gene: TRBV6-5
D gene: -
clone size: -
J gene: TRBJ1-1

CDR3 DNA: TGTGCCAGCAGCCCCGACAGGGTATCTAGCTATGGCTACACCTTC
CDR3 protein: CASSPDRVSSYGYTF
V gene: TRBV4-2
D gene: TRBD1
clone size: -
J gene: TRBJ1-2

CDR3 DNA: TGTGCCAGCAGTGAATATAGGGGCGGGACCACAGATACGCAGTATTTT
CDR3 protein: CASSEYRGGTTDTQYF
V gene: TRBV6-1
D gene: -
clone size: -
J gene: TRBJ2-3

CDR3 DNA: TGCGCCAGCAGCTTGGACGGGGATAAAACCGGGGAGCTGTTTTTT
CDR3 protein: CASSLDGDKTGELFF
V gene: TRBV5-1
D gene: -
clone size: few
J gene: TRBJ2-2

CDR3 DNA: TGTGCCAGCAGTCCAGAGACTAGCGGAACCTACGAGCAGTACTTC
CDR3 protein: CASSPETSGTYEQYF
V gene: TRBV27
D gene: TRBD2
clone size: -
J gene: TRBJ2-7

CDR3 DNA: TGTGCCAGTAGTATCAAGGGGGCCAGCACTGAAGCTTTCTTT
CDR3 protein: CASSIKGASTEAFF
V gene: TRBV19
D gene: TRBD1
clone size: -
J gene: TRBJ1-1

CDR3 DNA: TGTGCCAGCAGCCCTGCTCTCGGACTAGCGGGAGGGTTAGAGACCCAGTACTTC
CDR3 protein: CASSPALGLAGGLETQYF
V gene: TRBV5-4
D gene: TRBD2
clone size: -
J gene: TRBJ2-5

CDR3 DNA: TGTGCCAGCAGCCAAATCCAGGGTGGGGAAAAACTGTTTTTT
CDR3 protein: CASSQIQGGEKLFF
V gene: TRBV3-1/TRBV3-2
D gene: -
clone size: -
J gene: TRBJ1-4

CDR3 DNA: TGTGCCATCGGGACAGAGGGAAACACCATATATTTT
CDR3 protein: CAIGTEGNTIYF
V gene: TRBV10-3
D gene: TRBD1
clone size: few
J gene: TRBJ1-3

CDR3 DNA: TGTGCCAGCAGCCCCCCTCACCGGGACAGGGGTAATCAGAACTATGGCTACACCTTC
CDR3 protein: CASSPPHRDRGNQNYGYTF
V gene: TRBV5-6
D gene: TRBD1
clone size: -
J gene: TRBJ1-2

CDR3 DNA: TGTGCCAGCAGCTTGGACACTCTCACAGATACGCAGTATTTT
CDR3 protein: CASSLDTLTDTQYF
V gene: TRBV7-9
D gene: -
clone size: -
J gene: TRBJ2-3

CDR3 DNA: TGCGCCAGCAGCCCCCGGGAGACCGGAGGAGAAAAACTGTTTTTT
CDR3 protein: CASSPRETGGEKLFF
V gene: TRBV4-1
D gene: -
clone size: -
J gene: TRBJ1-4

CDR3 DNA: TGTGCTAGTGGTTTACGGGAGGGGATCACTGAAGCTTTCTTT
CDR3 protein: CASGLREGITEAFF
V gene: TRBV12-5
D gene: -
clone size: -
J gene: TRBJ1-1

CDR3 DNA: TGTGCCATCAGTGAGTCGAGTAACTTCTATGGCTACACCTTC
CDR3 protein: CAISESSNFYGYTF
V gene: TRBV10-3
D gene: -
clone size: -
J gene: TRBJ1-2

CDR3 DNA: TGTGCCATCAGTAGGTCGGGCCTCGGGGCTGAAGCTTTCTTT
CDR3 protein: CAISRSGLGAEAFF
V gene: TRBV10-3
D gene: -
clone size: -
J gene: TRBJ1-1

CDR3 DNA: TGTGCCAGCAGCCAAGCTGACGGAGAGTATAGCTATCAGCCCCAGCATTTT
CDR3 protein: CASSQADGEYSYQPQHF
V gene: TRBV4-2
D gene: -
clone size: -
J gene: TRBJ1-5

CDR3 DNA: TGTGCCAGCTCAAGGGGACAGGGGGACACTGAAGCTTTCTTT
CDR3 protein: CASSRGQGDTEAFF
V gene: TRBV18
D gene: TRBD1
clone size: once
J gene: TRBJ1-1

CDR3 DNA: TGTGCCAGCTCACCGGGGGGGATGGAGACCCAGTACTTC
CDR3 protein: CASSPGGMETQYF
V gene: TRBV18
D gene: TRBD2
clone size: -
J gene: TRBJ2-5

CDR3 DNA: TGTGCCTGGAGTACGATACAGAACCTCAGGGGGTTT
CDR3 protein: CAWSTIQNLRGF
V gene: TRBV30
D gene: TRBD1
clone size: -
J gene: TRBJ1-1

CDR3 DNA: TGTGCCAGCAGTGAAGCAAGGACAGTGACCGGGCCCCAGCATTTT
CDR3 protein: CASSEARTVTGPQHF
V gene: TRBV2
D gene: -
clone size: -
J gene: TRBJ1-5

CDR3 DNA: TGCGCCAGCAGCTTGGAAAGACAGGGTAACACTGAAGCTTTCTTT
CDR3 protein: CASSLERQGNTEAFF
V gene: TRBV5-1
D gene: TRBD1
clone size: -
J gene: TRBJ1-1

CDR3 DNA: TGTGCCAGCAGCTTGGGTTCAGGGACAAGCAAGGATACGCAGTATTTT
CDR3 protein: CASSLGSGTSKDTQYF
V gene: TRBV5-6
D gene: -
clone size: -
J gene: TRBJ2-3

CDR3 DNA: TGTGCCAGCAGTCAGGGACAGGGAGGGGCCTATGGCTACACCTTC
CDR3 protein: CASSQGQGGAYGYTF
V gene: TRBV6-5
D gene: TRBD1
clone size: few
J gene: TRBJ1-2

CDR3 DNA: TGTGCCAGCAGTCCCAAGGCGGCAGGGCTAAACACTGAAGCTTTCTTT
CDR3 protein: CASSPKAAGLNTEAFF
V gene: TRBV5-6
D gene: -
clone size: few
J gene: TRBJ1-1

CDR3 DNA: TGTGCCAGCAGTCATAGAGAACCCGGGACAGGGTCTCGCCAGCATAATGAGCAGTTCTTC
CDR3 protein: CASSHREPGTGSRQHNEQFF
V gene: TRBV6-6
D gene: TRBD1
clone size: -
J gene: TRBJ2-1

CDR3 DNA: TGCGCCAGCAGCCTCGCTTGGACAGGGCCCTATGGCTACACCTTC
CDR3 protein: CASSLAWTGPYGYTF
V gene: TRBV4-1
D gene: TRBD1
clone size: -
J gene: TRBJ1-2